This T cell receptor beta chain was identified in a study of T cells after yellow fever vaccination. TCRdb re-derived calls from the 5' RACE reads in MiXCR, one entry per CDR3 protein. The repertoire consists of about 32,000 distinct CDR3 sequences, with around 7% occurring once and the leading ten covering 20% to 25%. This clonotype was observed at least ten times. Trimming left V 3 bases short and J 0 bases short, with 12 bases between. Germline V gene data show CDR1 as SGHRS and CDR2 as YFSETQ. The CDR3 totals 15 residues. The sequencing used PBMCs, either bulk or a sorted T-cell subset (CD4+, CD8+, memory, or dextramer-sorted; not recorded which), collected on the day of the first yellow fever vaccination. The V and J genes are TRBV5-1 and TRBJ1-1, with D maybe TRBD1 (5 bases). The clonotype originates from a man younger than 30 who received the YFV17D yellow fever vaccine. CDR3: CASSWGLSMNTEAFF. CDR3 sequence (DNA): TGCGCCAGCAGCTGGGGACTGTCAATGAACACTGAAGCTTTCTTT.